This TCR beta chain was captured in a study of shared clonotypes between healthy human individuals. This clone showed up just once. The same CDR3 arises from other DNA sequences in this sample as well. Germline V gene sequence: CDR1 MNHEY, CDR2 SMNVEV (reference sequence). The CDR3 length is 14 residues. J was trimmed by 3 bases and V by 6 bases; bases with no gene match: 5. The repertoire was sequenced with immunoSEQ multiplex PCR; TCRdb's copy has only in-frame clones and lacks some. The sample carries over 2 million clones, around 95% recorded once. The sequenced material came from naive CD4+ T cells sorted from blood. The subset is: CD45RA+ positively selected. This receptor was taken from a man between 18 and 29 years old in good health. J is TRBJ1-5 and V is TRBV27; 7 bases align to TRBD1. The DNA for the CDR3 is TGTGCCAGCAGCTTAACAGGGGTCAATCAGCCCCAGCATTTT. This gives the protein CASSLTGVNQPQHF.